The 5 T cell receptor beta chains in this list originate from one sample, sequenced in a study of blood T cell repertoires in COVID-19. The assay was immunoSEQ multiplex PCR, and TCRdb's table has in-frame clones only and misses some. The sample carries around 140,000 clones, about 82% recorded once. Specimen: peripheral blood. These receptors were taken from a woman aged 80 or older with active or convalescent COVID-19.

The chain employs TRBV11-2 and TRBJ1-1; 7 positions match TRBD1. This CDR3 region has 13 residues. The V segment lost 6 bases and the J segment 8 bases; nucleotides outside the gene matches: 9. Germline V gives CDR1 SGHAT, CDR2 FQNNGV. In DNA, the CDR3 is TGTGCCAGCAGTTTAATACCGACAGGGGAAGCTTTCTTT. Translation gives CASSLIPTGEAFF.

This chain uses TRBV9 with TRBJ1-2; 8 positions match TRBD1. The length of the CDR3 is 15 residues. Germline assignment: CDR1 SGDLS and CDR2 YYNGEE. The ends lost 0 bases at V and 2 bases at J; junction bases unmatched: 3. The CDR3 loop reads CASSVGSGGNYGYTF. CDR3 DNA sequence: TGTGCCAGCAGCGTAGGTTCAGGGGGCAACTATGGCTACACCTTC.

This clone was found once. At the DNA level, this CDR3 is encoded by other sequences in the same sample as well. J is TRBJ1-1 and V is TRBV7-3; D may be TRBD1 (5 bases). The CDR3 is 13 amino acids. Germline values: CDR1 SGHTA, CDR2 FQGTGA. V lost 0 bases to trimming and J lost 3 bases, with 5 bases between them. CDR3 DNA: TGTGCCAGCAGCTTAACCAGGGACACTGAAGCTTTCTTT. It codes for CASSLTRDTEAFF. The whole variable domain, remainder taken from reference TRBV7-3 and TRBJ1-1, is GAGVSQTPSNKVTEKGKYVELRCDPISGHTALYWYRQSLGQGPEFLIYFQGTGAADDSGLPNDRFFAVRPEGSVSTLKIQRTERGDSAVYLCASSLTRDTEAFFGQGTRLTVV.

This clone was seen repeatedly, ten times or more. V is TRBV7-2 and J is TRBJ1-2; D ambiguous. The germline V gene has CDR1 SGHTA and CDR2 FQGNSA. Trimming pared 2 bases from V and 8 bases from J, leaving 9 bases between. The CDR3 covers 12 residues. CDR3 sequence: CASSLTGKGYTF. As DNA, the CDR3 is TGTGCCAGCAGCTTAACGGGGAAAGGCTACACCTTC.

The chain has TRBV11-2 and TRBJ1-1; a weak D match, TRBD1 (6 bases). CDR1 and CDR2 from the germline V gene are SGHAT and FQNNGV. V was cut by 5 bases and J by 4 bases, with 14 bases left in between. This CDR3 is 14 amino acids long. The DNA of the CDR3 is TGTGCCAGCAGCCTACCTACAGGGTCCACTGAAGCTTTCTTT. It yields the protein CASSLPTGSTEAFF.